The 13 T cell receptor beta chains listed next were all sequenced from one sample in a study of T cell responses to AZD1222 COVID-19 vaccine (dated by TCRdb to the early 2020s). Explained via the paper, the time point label denotes: baseline before first vaccination. The library was made by the immunoSEQ multiplex PCR assay. Here the immuneACCESS table is served through TCRdb, limited to in-frame sequences with V and J called. Missing clones are a known gap in these copies; in checked studies unresolved V genes cover under half, and the rest lacks a known reason. Across this sample there are approximately 71,000 clones, with about nine tenths seen only once. The ten top clones hold 7.8% of the sample. The specimen was peripheral blood, collected on day 0 of AZD1222 vaccination. The origin of the receptors is an adult in good health.

The rearrangement uses TRBV11-3 and TRBJ2-7; D might be TRBD2 (5 bases). Deletions cut 1 base from V and 4 bases from J, with 8 bases between. This CDR3 region has 13 residues. Germline V gene data show CDR1 as SGHNT and CDR2 as YENEEA. CDR3 nucleotides: TGTGCCAGCAGCTTAGGATCGGGGTACGAGCAGTACTTC. It is translated as CASSLGSGYEQYF.

V and J are TRBV7-9 and TRBJ1-2; D is uncertain. V lost 4 bases and J lost 1, with 10 bases in between. Germline CDR1 is SEHNR and CDR2 is FQNEAQ (reference sequence). The CDR3 length is 14 residues. The CDR3 sequence is CASSSGSLNYGYTF. CDR3 sequence (DNA): TGTGCCAGCAGCTCTGGCTCTCTTAACTATGGCTACACCTTC.

The chain recombines TRBV12-5 with TRBJ1-3; TRBD1 agrees at 7 bases. CDR1 and CDR2 (germline): LGHNT, FRNRAP. This CDR3 region has 15 residues. The V and J ends lost 5 bases and 7 bases, in that order; junction bases with no gene match: 11. This chain's CDR3 is CASGLPTRGQNTIYF. CDR3 sequence (DNA): TGTGCTAGTGGTCTACCAACGAGGGGGCAGAACACCATATATTTT. Together with reference TRBV12-5 and TRBJ1-3, the CDR3 gives the full variable domain: DARVTQTPRHKVTEMGQEVTMRCQPILGHNTVFWYRQTMMQGLELLAYFRNRAPLDDSGMPKDRFSAEMPDATLATLKIQPSEPRDSAVYFCASGLPTRGQNTIYFGEGSWLTVV.

The rearrangement uses TRBV28 and TRBJ1-1; 8 bases match TRBD1. The V gene end was trimmed by 5 bases and the J gene end by 0 bases; junction bases not matched to a gene: 8. The germline V gene has CDR1 MDHEN and CDR2 SYDVKM. The CDR3 length is 16 residues. The CDR3 DNA reads TGTGCCAGCAGTACACGGGGACAGGCGATGAACACTGAAGCTTTCTTT. Encoded protein: CASSTRGQAMNTEAFF. Based on the CDR3 plus reference TRBV28 and TRBJ1-1, the full variable domain is DVKVTQSSRYLVKRTGEKVFLECVQDMDHENMFWYRQDPGLGLRLIYFSYDVKMKEKGDIPEGYSVSREKKERFSLILESASTNQTSMYLCASSTRGQAMNTEAFFGQGTRLTVV.

The rearrangement uses TRBV18 and TRBJ2-6; 9 bases map to TRBD1. V lost 3 bases, J lost 2 bases, and 2 bases stayed unmatched. The CDR3 has 16 amino acids. CDR1 is KGHSH, CDR2 LQKENI, per germline. CDR3 region: CASSPNRGPGANVLTF. The CDR3 region has the DNA TGTGCCAGCTCACCCAACAGGGGGCCTGGGGCCAACGTCCTGACTTTC. The full variable domain, with the rest looked up from reference TRBV18 and TRBJ2-6, is NAGVMQNPRHLVRRRGQEARLRCSPMKGHSHVYWYRQLPEEGLKFMVYLQKENIIDESGMPKERFSAEFPKEGPSILRIQQVVRGDSAAYFCASSPNRGPGANVLTFGAGSRLTVL.

The chain couples TRBV19 to TRBJ1-1; D is ambiguous. Germline V gene lookup returns CDR1 LNHDA and CDR2 SQIVND (reference sequence). Trimming took 1 base from V and 6 from J, leaving 12 bases between them. The CDR3 contains 14 residues. This CDR3 is CASSIGIGRAEAFF. Here the CDR3 DNA reads TGTGCCAGTAGTATAGGGATCGGGAGGGCTGAAGCTTTCTTT. Complete variable domain (other parts from reference TRBV19 and TRBJ1-1): DGGITQSPKYLFRKEGQNVTLSCEQNLNHDAMYWYRQDPGQGLRLIYYSQIVNDFQKGDIAEGYSVSREKKESFPLTVTSAQKNPTAFYLCASSIGIGRAEAFFGQGTRLTVV.

The V and J genes are TRBV10-3 and TRBJ1-1, with D perhaps TRBD1 (5 bases). The V and J ends lost 2 bases and 8 bases respectively, with 12 bases between them. Per germline, CDR1 ENHRY and CDR2 SYGVKD. The CDR3 has 13 residues. The CDR3 bases are TGTGCCATCAGTGAGGACAGTCCTGGAGAAGCTTTCTTT. Translation: CAISEDSPGEAFF.

The CDR3 sequence: CASSNNQPQHF. The CDR3 DNA sequence: TGTGCCAGTAGTAACAATCAGCCCCAGCATTTT. V gene TRBV19 combines with J gene TRBJ1-5; no clear D gene. Germline CDR1 LNHDA, CDR2 SQIVND (reference sequence). This CDR3 has 11 residues. V dropped 4 bases and J dropped 3 bases, with 1 base sitting between them.

The chain has TRBV6-6 and TRBJ1-5; TRBD1 is a possible D gene (5 bases). Germline V gene sequence: CDR1 MNHNY, CDR2 SVGAGI (reference sequence). The CDR3 length is 11 residues. Trimming cost V 5 bases and J 11 bases, with 10 bases left between them. The CDR3 DNA follows: TGTGCCAGCAGTCGGACAACGACCCAGCATTTT. Protein sequence: CASSRTTTQHF.

V gene TRBV2 combines with J gene TRBJ1-5; D possibly corresponds to TRBD1 (5 bases). CDR3 length equals 14 residues. The V gene lost 8 bases and the J gene lost 6 bases, with 17 bases spanning the gap. CDR1 is SNHLY and CDR2 is FYNNEI in the germline V gene. The CDR3 here is CASRYGAGGQPQHF. CDR3 nucleotide sequence: TGTGCCAGCCGATATGGGGCGGGAGGTCAGCCCCAGCATTTT.

The V and J genes are TRBV7-9 and TRBJ1-6; TRBD1 might be the D (6 bases). This CDR3 has 14 amino acids. With 1 base removed from V and 10 bases from J, the gap between germline ends came to 11 bases. From germline, CDR1 is SEHNR and CDR2 FQNEAQ (reference sequence). In nucleotides, the CDR3 is TGTGCCAGCAGCTTAGTCTCAGGGGACTCACCCCTCCACTTT. It is translated as CASSLVSGDSPLHF.

The J gene is TRBJ2-3, the V gene TRBV4-1; 9 bases agree with TRBD2. Looked up from germline, CDR1 is MGHRA and CDR2 is YSYEKL. The CDR3 covers 15 residues. Losses at the gene ends were 2 bases for V and 4 bases for J; bases not matched to a gene: 4. The CDR3 spells CASSQSREGADTQYF. The CDR3 DNA follows: TGCGCCAGCAGCCAATCGCGGGAGGGGGCAGATACGCAGTATTTT.

The chain links TRBV28 to TRBJ2-7; TRBD1 or TRBD2 may be the D gene (5 bases each). Germline CDR1 reads MDHEN; CDR2 reads SYDVKM. Trimming removed 3 bases from V and 1 base from J, with 10 bases in between. The CDR3 runs to 14 residues. CDR3 bases: TGTGCCAGCAGTTTTGGGACCGCTTCCTACGAGCAGTACTTC. Translated: CASSFGTASYEQYF.